This TCR beta chain comes out of a study of blood T cell repertoires in COVID-19. Study-level background: COVID-19 samples, acute and convalescent, were from the United States, Italy and Spain.

Under the authors' procedure: Estimates of nucleated cell counts were drawn from the amplification of reference gene primers. Measured with immunoSEQ multiplex PCR; TCRdb has only the in-frame clones, and not every one. The DNA gave D and trimming, while V, J and clone size come from that table. This table has hundreds of thousands of clones, roughly 88% appearing once. Individuals drawn from approximately 26 US areas were about 18 to 90 years old. Allocation to cohorts depended on clinical history reported by the participants. Trimming cost V 2 bases and J 7 bases, with 11 bases left between them. This CDR3 has 13 amino acids. CDR1 MNHEY and CDR2 SVGAGI come from the germline V gene.

This chain links TRBV6-5 with TRBJ1-2; D gene unclear. The sample taken for sequencing was PBMCs or T cells enriched from blood (not recorded which). The sequence came from a woman in her thirties or forties with acute COVID-19. The CDR3 nucleotides read TGTGCCAGCAGTTACAAAATGGGAGGTGGCTACACCTTC. Its translation is CASSYKMGGGYTF.